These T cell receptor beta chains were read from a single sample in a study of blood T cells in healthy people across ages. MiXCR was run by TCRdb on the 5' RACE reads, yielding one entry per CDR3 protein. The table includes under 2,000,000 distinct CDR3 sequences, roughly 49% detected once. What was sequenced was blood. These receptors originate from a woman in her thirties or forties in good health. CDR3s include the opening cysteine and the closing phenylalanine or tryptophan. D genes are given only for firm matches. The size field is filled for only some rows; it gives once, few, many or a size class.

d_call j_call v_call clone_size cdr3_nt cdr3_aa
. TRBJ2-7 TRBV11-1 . TGTGCCAGCAGTACGGGGGTATTTTACGAGCAGTACTTC CASSTGVFYEQYF
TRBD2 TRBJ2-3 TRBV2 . TGTGCCAGCAGATCTAAGAAAAGCGGGGGGGAGGTAGATACGCAGTATTTT CASRSKKSGGEVDTQYF
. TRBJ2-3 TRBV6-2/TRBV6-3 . TGTGCCAGCAGTTATAACAGCCCCTTTACGGATACGCAGTATTTT CASSYNSPFTDTQYF
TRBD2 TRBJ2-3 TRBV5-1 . TGCGCCAGCAGCGGGCCTAGCGGGGGGTTGAATACGCAGTATTTT CASSGPSGGLNTQYF
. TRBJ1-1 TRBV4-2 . TGTGCCAGCAGCCAGGACCCTACGGGCACTGAAGCTTTCTTT CASSQDPTGTEAFF
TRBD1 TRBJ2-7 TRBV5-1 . TGCGCCAGCAGCCGCGGGACAGGGGAAACCTACGAGCAGTACTTC CASSRGTGETYEQYF
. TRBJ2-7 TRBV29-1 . TGCAGCGTTGAAGGCAGGGCCCCTTACGAGCAGTACTTC CSVEGRAPYEQYF
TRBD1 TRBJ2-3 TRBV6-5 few TGTGCCAGCAGTCTCTCGGGACAGGGGATCGGTACGCAGTATTTT CASSLSGQGIGTQYF
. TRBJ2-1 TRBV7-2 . TGTGCCAGCAGCCCACCGACAGGCCCCTCGTTCTTC CASSPPTGPSFF
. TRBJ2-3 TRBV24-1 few TGTGCCACCAGCGGGCCGGCACGGGGGCCCGGCACAGATACGCAGTATTTT CATSGPARGPGTDTQYF
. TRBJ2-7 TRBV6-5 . TGTGCCAGCAGACGTGGGGGACCCCCGGGCGAGCAGTACTTC CASRRGGPPGEQYF
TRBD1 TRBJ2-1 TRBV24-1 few TGTGCCACCAGTGACCCGGGACAGCACTACAATGAGCAGTTCTTC CATSDPGQHYNEQFF
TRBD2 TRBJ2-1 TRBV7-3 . TGTGCCAGCAGCTACCTGGGACTAGCGGGGGGGAGTTCCTACAATGAGCAGTTCTTC CASSYLGLAGGSSYNEQFF
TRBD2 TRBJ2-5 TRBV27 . TGTGCCAGCTACCCGGGCGGGCGGGGGGACCCTAAAGGAGAGACCCAGTACTTC CASYPGGRGDPKGETQYF
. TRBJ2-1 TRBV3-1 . TGTGCCAGCAGCCACGACGACTCCCTCTACAATGAGCAGTTCTTC CASSHDDSLYNEQFF
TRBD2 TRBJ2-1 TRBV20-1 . TGCAGTGCAACCGGGACTAGCGGGGACGAAACCGGCCGGCAGTTCTTC CSATGTSGDETGRQFF
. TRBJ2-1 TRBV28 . TGTGCCAGCAGTTTTGCCCAAGGAGCCTACAATGAGCAGTTCTTC CASSFAQGAYNEQFF
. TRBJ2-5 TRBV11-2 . TGTGCCAGCAGCTCCTTGGGGGGGACAGATGACCAAGAGACCCAGTACTTC CASSSLGGTDDQETQYF
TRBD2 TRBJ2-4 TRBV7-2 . TGTGCCAGCAGCTCTACCTGGGGAGGGGACATTCAGTACTTC CASSSTWGGDIQYF
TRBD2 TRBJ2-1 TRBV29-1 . TGCAGCGTCGCTGAGGGACTACTCAGTGAGCAGTTCTTC CSVAEGLLSEQFF
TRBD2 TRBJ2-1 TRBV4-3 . TGCGCCAGCAGCCAAGAGGCCGGGGGGGCGTCTTGGCCGTTCTTC CASSQEAGGASWPFF
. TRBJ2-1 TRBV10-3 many TGTGCCATCAGTGAGTGGATATACAATGAGCAGTTCTTC CAISEWIYNEQFF
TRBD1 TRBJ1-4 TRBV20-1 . TGCAGTGCTAGAGATTCCCAGACAGGGTATGGGAAACTGTTTTTT CSARDSQTGYGKLFF
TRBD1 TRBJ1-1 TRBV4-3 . TGCGCCAGCAGCCAAGAGACAGGGCTTGCCACTGAAGCTTTCTTT CASSQETGLATEAFF
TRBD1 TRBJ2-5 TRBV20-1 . TGCAGTGCAGAGGGGGCTGGAAGGGGGCAAGAGACCCAGTACTTC CSAEGAGRGQETQYF
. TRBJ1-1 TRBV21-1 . TGTGCCAGCAGCAAAAGAGGTAGCCCGGTCCCAAACACTGAAGCTTTCTTT CASSKRGSPVPNTEAFF
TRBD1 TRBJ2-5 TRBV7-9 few TGTGCCAGCAGGCGGACAGGGGATATAGAGACCCAGTACTTC CASRRTGDIETQYF
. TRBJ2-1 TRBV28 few TGTGCCAGCAGTTTGAGATACTCCTACAATGAGCAGTTCTTC CASSLRYSYNEQFF
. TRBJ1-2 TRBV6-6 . TGTGCCAGCAGTTATGGGGGATGGCAGTATGGCTACACCTTC CASSYGGWQYGYTF
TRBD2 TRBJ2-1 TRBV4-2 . TGTGCCAGCAGCCTAGAGGGACTAGCGGGGGGGGCGAATGAGCAGTTCTTC CASSLEGLAGGANEQFF
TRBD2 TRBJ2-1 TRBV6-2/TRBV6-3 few TGTGCCAGCAGTTACGACTTGGGCGGGGGGGCCCTCTCCTACAATGAGCAGTTCTTC CASSYDLGGGALSYNEQFF
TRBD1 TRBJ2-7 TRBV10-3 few TGTGCCATCAGAGGGACAGGAAAAGGGTACGAGCAGTACTTC CAIRGTGKGYEQYF
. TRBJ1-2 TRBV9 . TGTGCCAGCAGCGTATCTACAGGGAACCATGGCTACACCTTC CASSVSTGNHGYTF
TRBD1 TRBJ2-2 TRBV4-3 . TGCGCCAGCAGCCAAGAACTGGGACAGGGTGGGCTGTTTTTT CASSQELGQGGLFF
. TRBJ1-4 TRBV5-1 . TGCGCCAGCAGCTTGGACCCCCTAGGGAATGAAAAACTGTTTTTT CASSLDPLGNEKLFF
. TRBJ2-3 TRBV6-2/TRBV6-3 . TGTGCCAGCAGTTACCCCTATGGGGCAGGGATTAGCACAGATACGCAGTATTTT CASSYPYGAGISTDTQYF
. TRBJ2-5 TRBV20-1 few TGCAGTGTTACGCAGGGTTTTCAAGAGACCCAGTACTTC CSVTQGFQETQYF
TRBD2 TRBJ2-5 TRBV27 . TGTGCCAGCAGAAATACCGGGACTAGTGGTTACAATGAGCAGTACTTC CASRNTGTSGYNEQYF
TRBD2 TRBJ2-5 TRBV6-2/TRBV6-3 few TGTGCCAGCAGCCGCGTTACTAGCGGCCAAGAGACCCAGTACTTC CASSRVTSGQETQYF
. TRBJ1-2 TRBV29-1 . TGCAGCGTCCATATCCAGGGACGGAACTATGGCTACACCTTC CSVHIQGRNYGYTF
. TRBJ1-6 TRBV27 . TGTGCCAGCAGTTTCTCGCCAAAACTGGGTTCACCCCTCCACTTT CASSFSPKLGSPLHF
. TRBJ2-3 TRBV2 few TGTGCCAGCAGTGAGACTTCTTCAGATACGCAGTATTTT CASSETSSDTQYF
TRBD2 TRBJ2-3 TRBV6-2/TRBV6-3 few TGTGCCAGTCAACCCTCGACCTTTAGCGGGGGACCCACAGATACGCAGTATTTT CASQPSTFSGGPTDTQYF
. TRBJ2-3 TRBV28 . TGTGCCAGCAGGATTAGCAGTTCCCACCCCCATCCAGATACGCAGTATTTT CASRISSSHPHPDTQYF
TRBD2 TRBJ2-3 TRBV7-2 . TGTGCCAGCAGCTTAGCGGCCCTAGCGGGGGGGGAGGAACAGTATTTT CASSLAALAGGEEQYF
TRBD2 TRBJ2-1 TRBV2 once TGTGCCAGCAGTGATTTGGGGACTAGTTCTACAAATGAGCAGTTCTTC CASSDLGTSSTNEQFF
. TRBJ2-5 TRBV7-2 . TGTGCCAGCAGCTTGTGGCCGACCCAGTACTTC CASSLWPTQYF
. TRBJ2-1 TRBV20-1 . TGCAGTGCTAGGGCCCAGAGGGCGGAGACATACAATGAGCAGTTCTTC CSARAQRAETYNEQFF
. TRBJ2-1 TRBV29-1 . TGCAGCGTTGACAAGCTGGCCTACAATGAGCAGTTCTTC CSVDKLAYNEQFF
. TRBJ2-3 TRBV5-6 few TGTGCCAGCAGCTCTTTAGGGGGTACGCAGTATTTT CASSSLGGTQYF
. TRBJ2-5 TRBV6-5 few TGTGCCAGCAGTTACCGCCGTCAAGTCGAGGGTCAAGAGACCCAGTACTTC CASSYRRQVEGQETQYF
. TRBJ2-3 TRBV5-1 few TGCGCCAGCAGCTCGCAACCCGGAGCCACAGATACGCAGTATTTT CASSSQPGATDTQYF
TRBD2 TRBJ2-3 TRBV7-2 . TGTGCCAGCCTGAACCAGGGGCTAGCGGGGGGGTCGAGCACAGATACGCAGTATTTT CASLNQGLAGGSSTDTQYF
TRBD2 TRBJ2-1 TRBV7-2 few TGTGCCAGCCTAAGCGGGGGAGCTTACAATGAGCAGTTCTTC CASLSGGAYNEQFF
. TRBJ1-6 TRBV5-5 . TGTGCCAGCAGCTTGACCGGGACGTCCGAATCACCCCTCCACTTT CASSLTGTSESPLHF
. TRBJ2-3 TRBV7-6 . TGTGCCAGCAGCGGGGGGATTGGAGATACGCAGTATTTT CASSGGIGDTQYF